What follows are 17 T cell receptor beta chains derived from one specimen sequenced in a study of long-term antiretroviral therapy in people with HIV. Researchers ran immunoSEQ v3.0 at survey level. Profiling relied on immunoSEQ multiplex PCR, and the TCRdb table lists in-frame clones only, not all of them. The sample records fewer than 25,000 clones, around three quarters being singletons. Material: unsorted PBMCs, obtained 2.9 years after starting antiretroviral therapy. Receptors originate from a woman in her thirties with HIV.

The chain couples TRBV6-1 to TRBJ2-7; unclear D gene. Trimming removed 0 bases from V and 2 bases from J, with 8 bases in between. This CDR3 spans 14 amino acids. Per germline, CDR1 MNHNS and CDR2 SASEGT. This chain's CDR3 is CASSEAKGPYEQYV. CDR3 sequence (DNA): TGTGCCAGCAGTGAAGCTAAGGGCCCCTACGAGCAGTACGTC.

The chain links TRBV13 to TRBJ1-3, with TRBD1 as a possible D gene (5 bases). The CDR3 sequence is 16 residues long. V was clipped by 5 bases and J by 4 bases, with 18 bases between them. CDR1 is PRHDT and CDR2 is FYEKMQ in the germline V gene (reference sequence). For the CDR3, the DNA is TGTGCCAGCAGCAAAGGGACCGGGACGAGAGGAAACACCATATATTTT. Residues: CASSKGTGTRGNTIYF.

This clone came up a few times. This chain joins TRBV14 and TRBJ1-2; unclear D gene. Trimming removed 1 base at V and 4 bases at J, with 7 bases between. The CDR3 contains 13 residues. Germline V gene data show CDR1 as SGHDN and CDR2 as FVKESK. CDR3 in amino acids: CASSQASGYGYTF. The CDR3 nucleotides are TGTGCCAGCAGCCAAGCCTCGGGCTATGGCTACACCTTC.

The chain carries TRBV12-5 and TRBJ1-6; unclear D gene. Germline V gives CDR1 LGHNT, CDR2 FRNRAP. CDR3 size: 12 residues. Trimming cost V 1 base and J 9 bases, with 4 bases left between them. The CDR3 is CASGLEISPLHF. The CDR3 nucleotides are TGTGCTAGTGGTTTGGAGATTTCACCCCTCCACTTT. Full variable domain (rest looked up from reference TRBV12-5 and TRBJ1-6): DARVTQTPRHKVTEMGQEVTMRCQPILGHNTVFWYRQTMMQGLELLAYFRNRAPLDDSGMPKDRFSAEMPDATLATLKIQPSEPRDSAVYFCASGLEISPLHFGNGTRLTVT.

The J gene is TRBJ1-2, the V gene TRBV6-1; tentatively, D is TRBD1 (6 bases). The CDR3 covers 13 residues. CDR1 MNHNS and CDR2 SASEGT come from the germline V gene. V was cut by 6 bases and J by 7 bases, with 15 bases left in between. CDR3: CASRRRGGVGYTF. CDR3 DNA: TGTGCCAGCAGGAGGAGGGGGGGGGTTGGCTACACCTTC.

The J gene is TRBJ2-5, the V gene TRBV2; D might be TRBD1 (6 bases). This CDR3 is built from 15 residues. The germline CDR1 and CDR2 sequences are SNHLY and FYNNEI. V dropped 5 bases and J dropped 2 bases, with 15 bases sitting between them. This CDR3 reads CASSRSPGQQETQYF. CDR3 coding DNA: TGTGCCAGCAGTAGATCCCCGGGACAACAAGAGACCCAGTACTTC.

V gene TRBV11-2 combines with J gene TRBJ1-6; 10 positions match TRBD1. Trimming removed 2 bases from V and 10 bases from J; junction bases left unmatched: 8. This CDR3 has 16 residues. Germline loops: CDR1 SGHAT, CDR2 FQNNGV. The CDR3 DNA is TGTGCCAGCAGCTTATTGCGGGACAGGGGAGGCTCACCCCTCCACTTT. As protein: CASSLLRDRGGSPLHF. The variable domain in full, completed from reference TRBV11-2 and TRBJ1-6, reads EAGVAQSPRYKIIEKRQSVAFWCNPISGHATLYWYQQILGQGPKLLIQFQNNGVVDDSQLPKDRFSAERLKGVDSTLKIQPAKLEDSAVYLCASSLLRDRGGSPLHFGNGTRLTVT.

The chain couples TRBV7-3 to TRBJ1-1, with a weak D call TRBD1 (6 bases). This CDR3 has 16 amino acids. The V and J ends lost 5 bases and 4 bases respectively, with 20 bases between them. Germline loops: CDR1 SGHTA, CDR2 FQGTGA. The CDR3 DNA sequence: TGTGCCAGCAGCGCCTATGGGGGGGGCGCGGCCACTGAAGCTTTCTTT. This sequence encodes CASSAYGGGAATEAFF.

The rearrangement uses TRBV6-6 and TRBJ1-4; D is ambiguous. CDR1 MNHNY and CDR2 SVGAGI come from the germline V gene (reference sequence). This CDR3 spans 14 amino acids. V lost 5 bases, J lost 0 bases, and 7 bases lay in between. Here the CDR3 DNA reads TGTGCCAGCAGTGGCGGACCAACTAATGAAAAACTGTTTTTT. This sequence encodes CASSGGPTNEKLFF.

The chain combines TRBV2 with TRBJ1-1; D not resolved. V was trimmed by 0 bases and J by 1 base, leaving 9 bases between them. Germline-derived CDR1 and CDR2 are SNHLY and FYNNEI. The CDR3 length is 15 residues. This chain's CDR3 is CASSEAFIKNTEAFF. In DNA, the CDR3 is TGTGCCAGCAGTGAAGCCTTCATAAAGAACACTGAAGCTTTCTTT.

This clone was detected only once. CDR3 in DNA: TGCGCCAGCAGTCCCATGTTGGGGGGAGTAGAGACCCAGTACTTC. It codes for CASSPMLGGVETQYF. The chain combines TRBV5-1 with TRBJ2-5, with D possibly matching TRBD2 (6 bases). Trimming took off 5 bases at V and 4 bases at J, with 18 bases between the two ends. Looked up from germline, CDR1 is SGHRS and CDR2 is YFSETQ. The CDR3 loop spans 15 amino acids.

The chain links TRBV5-6 to TRBJ2-7, with TRBD2 matching 7 bases. In germline, CDR1 is SGHDT, CDR2 YYEEEE. The CDR3 loop spans 14 amino acids. V gave up 3 bases and J gave up 4 bases; unmatched junction bases: 7. The CDR3 nucleotides read TGTGCCAGCAGCTCCCGCGGGGGAGTATACGAGCAGTACTTC. As protein: CASSSRGGVYEQYF.

CDR3 region: CASSFRGSATEAFF. The CDR3 coding sequence is TGTGCCAGCAGCTTCAGGGGCTCCGCCACTGAAGCTTTCTTT. J is TRBJ1-1 and V is TRBV7-2; maybe TRBD1 (6 bases). Germline V CDR1 and CDR2: SGHTA, FQGNSA. The V and J ends lost 3 bases and 4 bases respectively, with 12 bases between them. CDR3 size: 14 residues.

V is TRBV2 and J is TRBJ1-6; D unresolved. The germline V gene encodes CDR1 SNHLY and CDR2 FYNNEI. Trimming took off 3 bases at V and 5 bases at J, with 8 bases between the two ends. The CDR3 is 14 residues long. CDR3 coding DNA: TGTGCCAGCAGTGACGGCGAGAATAATTCACCCCTCCACTTT. Amino acid sequence: CASSDGENNSPLHF.

The chain employs TRBV7-3 and TRBJ1-1; D is undetermined. Between the trimmed V and J ends, which lost 3 bases and 6 bases, there was a span of 11 bases. Germline loops: CDR1 SGHTA, CDR2 FQGTGA. CDR3 length equals 13 residues. CDR3 sequence reads: CASSLSPRAEAFF. CDR3 coding DNA: TGTGCCAGCAGCTTGTCCCCGCGAGCTGAAGCTTTCTTT.

The rearrangement links TRBV25-1 to TRBJ1-1, with D possibly TRBD1 on 5 matching bases. V shed 4 bases and J shed 0 bases, with 9 bases lying between them. The germline gives CDR1 MGHDK, CDR2 SYGVNS. CDR3 length: 14 residues. In DNA form, the CDR3 reads TGTGCCAGCAGTGCCGGGGGGATGAACACTGAAGCTTTCTTT. Translated, it gives CASSAGGMNTEAFF.

V gene TRBV19 combines with J gene TRBJ2-5; D is unclear. The CDR3 has 14 residues. V was trimmed by 2 bases and J by 1 base, leaving 8 bases between them. CDR1 is LNHDA, CDR2 SQIVND, per germline (reference sequence). In DNA, the CDR3 is TGTGCCAGTAGTATATGGCACGGCCAAGAGACCCAGTACTTC. It is translated as CASSIWHGQETQYF.